This entry lists 20 T cell receptor beta chains sequenced from one sample in a study of naive and memory T cell subsets (dated by TCRdb to 2016 to 2017). These TCRs are of unknown antigen specificity. Study-level results and caveats: Naive repertoires, especially CD8, contained a few larger clonotypes, possibly memory cells re-expressing CD45RA.

Libraries were prepared through UMI-ligation and nested PCR. For sequencing, an Illumina MiSeq was employed. To cover both TRBC1 and TRBC2, the beta constant-region primer consisted of an equimolar mix of two oligonucleotides. The ligated cDNA went through four rounds of PCR with nested alpha and beta constant-region primers together with the SP2 primer. The raw public reads went through TCRdb reprocessing: fastp at Q25, MiXCR clone calling, in-frame beta chains kept. A single entry per CDR3 protein holds the most common genes and DNA from its merged rows. Within this sample are approximately 100,000 distinct CDR3 sequences, with roughly 15% of them counted one time only. The ten largest clonotypes hold 2.5% to 3.5% of the sample. Specimen: naive CD8+ T cells from blood. The meaning of the sample's cell subset or site label: naive T cells, CD45RA high CD27+. Receptors were obtained from a human donor in good health.

This clonotype was detected only a few times. V is TRBV18 and J is TRBJ2-5; no clear D gene. The V gene's germline CDR1 is KGHSH and CDR2 LQKENI. V lost 2 bases and J 4 bases, leaving 8 bases between the germline ends. The length of the CDR3 is 13 residues. As DNA, the CDR3 is TGTGCCAGCTCACCATCCGACCCAGAGACCCAGTACTTC. Translation: CASSPSDPETQYF.

V and J are TRBV5-5 and TRBJ1-1; D is possibly TRBD1 (6 bases). The ends were cut back, 2 bases at V and 8 bases at J, with 16 bases in the middle. The CDR3 consists of 14 residues. Germline CDR1 is SGHKS and CDR2 is YYEKEE (reference sequence). The CDR3 reads CASSLVGTIREAFF. The CDR3 coding sequence is TGTGCCAGCAGCTTAGTCGGGACAATCCGCGAAGCTTTCTTT.

The chain is built from TRBV12-5 and TRBJ1-1; the D is unclear. Trimming took off 4 bases at V and 3 bases at J, with 15 bases between the two ends. Germline V CDR1 and CDR2: LGHNT, FRNRAP. The CDR3 sequence is 15 residues long. CDR3 in amino acids: CASGSSGLTHTEAFF. Written as DNA, the CDR3 is TGTGCTAGTGGTTCCTCGGGCCTTACCCACACTGAAGCTTTCTTT.

At least ten counts were recorded for this clonotype. V is TRBV30 and J is TRBJ2-1; 9 bases line up with TRBD1. This CDR3 is built from 13 residues. Losses at the gene ends were 6 bases for V and 7 bases for J; bases not matched to a gene: 7. The V gene's germline CDR1 is GTSNPN and CDR2 SVGIG (reference sequence). The CDR3 DNA sequence: TGTGCCTGTTGGACAGGGGCAATGAATGAGCAGTTCTTC. This codes for CACWTGAMNEQFF. Looking up the rest from reference TRBV30 and TRBJ2-1 gives the full variable domain: SQTIHQWPATLVQPVGSPLSLECTVEGTSNPNLYWYRQAAGRGLQLLFYSVGIGQISSEVPQNLSASRPQDRQFILSSKKLLLSDSGFYLCACWTGAMNEQFFGPGTRLTVL.

This clonotype was observed a few times. CDR3 sequence: CAWSSGGDYQFF. Here the CDR3 DNA reads TGTGCCTGGAGTAGCGGGGGGGACTATCAGTTCTTC. V and J are TRBV30 and TRBJ2-1, with TRBD2 matching 10 bases. CDR3 length: 12 amino acids. Trimming took 2 bases from V and 13 from J; bases not matched to a gene: 5. Germline lookup yields CDR1 GTSNPN and CDR2 SVGIG (reference sequence). Supplemented by reference TRBV30 and TRBJ2-1, the full variable domain reads SQTIHQWPATLVQPVGSPLSLECTVEGTSNPNLYWYRQAAGRGLQLLFYSVGIGQISSEVPQNLSASRPQDRQFILSSKKLLLSDSGFYLCAWSSGGDYQFFGPGTRLTVL.

V and J are TRBV28 and TRBJ2-2; 9 nucleotides agree with TRBD1. CDR3 length: 13 amino acids. Germline-derived CDR1 and CDR2 are MDHEN and SYDVKM. After removal of 11 bases from V and 5 bases from J, the junction contained 6 bases not matched to a gene. The DNA of the CDR3 is TGTGCCCACCGGGACAGGGAAACCGGGGAGCTGTTTTTT. Protein: CAHRDRETGELFF.

V is TRBV4-3 and J is TRBJ2-1, with TRBD1 matching 10 bases. The V and J ends lost 5 bases and 8 bases, in that order; junction bases with no gene match: 15. The CDR3 covers 17 residues. The V gene's germline CDR1 is LGHNA and CDR2 YSLEER. For the CDR3, the DNA is TGCGCCAGCAGCGAAAGCCTCCCCCCCGGGACAGGGGATGAGCAGTTCTTC. This codes for CASSESLPPGTGDEQFF.

As concerns this clonotype: Relative to the germline gene, one junction end is altered; a read error may explain this. This rearrangement joins TRBV27 to TRBJ2-3, with 10 bases matching TRBD2. Germline V gene data show CDR1 as MNHEY and CDR2 as SMNVEV (reference sequence). This CDR3 region has 17 residues. The CDR3 sequence is CASSINLAGDPTYTQYF. In nucleotides, the CDR3 is TGTGCCAGTTCGATCAACCTAGCGGGGGACCCCACATATACGCAGTATTTT.

The chain joins TRBV4-1 to TRBJ2-1; D ambiguous. Germline CDR1 is MGHRA and CDR2 is YSYEKL. CDR3 length: 14 amino acids. Trimming took 2 bases from V and 5 from J, leaving 10 bases between them. This CDR3 reads CASSQYHGHNEQFF. In DNA form, the CDR3 reads TGCGCCAGCAGCCAATATCACGGACACAATGAGCAGTTCTTC.

In its sample, this clonotype was seen many times. CDR3 nucleotides: TGTGCCAGCAGGGGGACTAGCGGGAACGAGCAGTTCTTC. Translating gives CASRGTSGNEQFF. The chain couples TRBV11-2 to TRBJ2-1; 13 nucleotides match TRBD2. V trimming: 6 bases; J trimming: 10 bases; junction bases outside the gene matches: 3. There are 13 residues in the CDR3. The germline gives CDR1 SGHAT, CDR2 FQNNGV.

The rearrangement uses TRBV20-1 and TRBJ2-5; TRBD2 aligns across 9 bases. V was pared by 6 bases and J by 3 bases, with 8 bases of the junction left unmatched. Germline CDR1 DFQATT, CDR2 SNEGSKA (reference sequence). The CDR3 has 14 residues. The CDR3 reads CSAEAGGRKETQYF. The CDR3 bases are TGCAGTGCGGAGGCGGGAGGGCGTAAAGAGACCCAGTACTTC.

This clonotype showed up many times. This chain uses TRBV20-1 with TRBJ2-1; 15 nucleotides agree with TRBD2. With 8 bases clipped from V and 8 bases from J, the junction kept 10 bases outside the gene matches. The CDR3 totals 15 residues. Germline lookup yields CDR1 DFQATT and CDR2 SNEGSKA (reference sequence). The CDR3 protein is CSPPRGLAGGHEQFF. The CDR3, as DNA: TGCAGTCCACCCCGAGGACTAGCGGGGGGGCATGAGCAGTTCTTC.

This clonotype has a handful of counts. The V and J genes are TRBV7-3 and TRBJ2-3, with 9 bases identical to TRBD2. The V and J ends lost 5 bases and 9 bases, in that order; junction bases with no gene match: 12. The CDR3 is made up of 15 amino acids. CDR1 is SGHTA, CDR2 FQGTGA, per germline. In nucleotides, the CDR3 is TGTGCCAGCAGCCCTAGCGGGGCCCAGACGGGAACGCAGTATTTT. This gives the protein CASSPSGAQTGTQYF.

This clonotype was seen a handful of times. V usage is TRBV11-3 and J usage is TRBJ2-1; TRBD1 matches at 8 bases. In germline, CDR1 is SGHNT, CDR2 YENEEA. CDR3 length: 13 amino acids. V lost 6 bases and J lost 6; bases outside the gene matches: 4. CDR3 coding DNA: TGTGCCAGCAGTCTAACAGGGGGCAATGAGCAGTTCTTC. It is translated as CASSLTGGNEQFF.

V and J are TRBV2 and TRBJ2-7; D assignment may be TRBD1 or TRBD2 (6 bases each). This CDR3 has 12 amino acids. Germline CDR1 and CDR2: SNHLY and FYNNEI. The V end lost 7 bases, the J end lost 4 bases, and 11 bases lay between the germline ends. In DNA, the CDR3 is TGTGCCAGCATGGGGGGCCCATACGAGCAGTACTTC. It codes for CASMGGPYEQYF. The whole variable domain, remainder taken from reference TRBV2 and TRBJ2-7, is EPEVTQTPSHQVTQMGQEVILRCVPISNHLYFYWYRQILGQKVEFLVSFYNNEISEKSEIFDDQFSVERPDGSNFTLKIRSTKLEDSAMYFCASMGGPYEQYFGPGTRLTVT.

This clonotype was recorded at least ten times. This chain uses TRBV27 with TRBJ1-5; D is unclear. The CDR3 contains 14 residues. Germline CDR1 is MNHEY and CDR2 is SMNVEV (reference sequence). Trimming removed 2 bases from V and 7 bases from J, with 12 bases in between. CDR3 in DNA: TGTGCCAGCAGTTTAAACCGGGGAGGGCAGCCCCAGCATTTT. Protein: CASSLNRGGQPQHF.

In this sample, this clonotype turned up many times. J is TRBJ1-2 and V is TRBV2, with TRBD1 matching over 8 bases. The CDR3 contains 14 residues. Germline trimming cut 6 bases from V and 8 bases from J; bases unmatched to any gene: 11. Germline V lookup: CDR1 SNHLY, CDR2 FYNNEI. CDR3 sequence (DNA): TGTGCCAGCAGCCCGAACAGGGGGTCGTCCGGCTACACCTTC. Translated: CASSPNRGSSGYTF.

This clonotype has a count of ten or more. The V gene is TRBV9, the J gene TRBJ2-1; either TRBD1 or TRBD2 may fit D (5 bases each). This CDR3 has 14 residues. Germline V gene sequence: CDR1 SGDLS, CDR2 YYNGEE. V gave up 0 bases and J gave up 7 bases, with 11 bases separating them. As DNA, the CDR3 is TGTGCCAGCAGCGTAGCAGGGACGTCAAATGAGCAGTTCTTC. Translated: CASSVAGTSNEQFF.

This clonotype was seen only a few times. This chain joins TRBV12-3 or TRBV12-4 and TRBJ2-7; 7 bases are a match to TRBD1. The length of the CDR3 is 14 residues. The trim removed 6 bases at V and 2 bases at J, leaving 7 bases unmatched. CDR3 DNA: TGTGCCAGCAGCCCCGGGACAGACACCTACGAGCAGTACTTC. Protein product: CASSPGTDTYEQYF.

This clonotype was counted a few times. The chain's CDR3 is CASSPLGPSYEQYF. Here the CDR3 DNA reads TGTGCCAGCAGCCCCTTAGGCCCTTCCTACGAGCAGTACTTC. The genes are TRBV7-9 and TRBJ2-7; D remains ambiguous. Germline V gene sequence: CDR1 SEHNR, CDR2 FQNEAQ (reference sequence). The CDR3 loop spans 14 amino acids. Deletions cut 5 bases from V and 1 base from J, with 12 bases between.